These 32 T cell receptor beta chains share one sample of origin, sequenced in a study of follicular helper T cells after annual influenza vaccination. Sample time point: 2015-2016 season, 7 days after influenza vaccination. Sequenced by immunoSEQ multiplex PCR; TCRdb stores in-frame clones only, minus some. The table has approximately 9,800 clones, roughly 80% seen once; the top ten hold around 0.41%. The specimen was CXCR5- memory CD4+ T cells sorted from blood, collected 7 days after influenza vaccination. Receptors originate from an adult who received the influenza vaccine.

The gene calls are TRBV10-2 and TRBJ2-1, with D possibly TRBD2 on 6 matching bases. The length of the CDR3 is 15 residues. Germline CDR1 is WSHSY and CDR2 is SAAADI. Trimming cost V 7 bases and J 3 bases, with 16 bases left between them. In DNA form, the CDR3 reads TGCGCCAGCACCCCGGTGGCGGGGTTCTACAATGAGCAGTTCTTC. Encoded protein: CASTPVAGFYNEQFF.

This clone was seen a handful of times. V is TRBV27 and J is TRBJ2-7; 9 bases map to TRBD2. Germline-derived CDR1 and CDR2 are MNHEY and SMNVEV (reference sequence). CDR3 length equals 15 residues. V was pared by 5 bases and J by 1 base, with 6 bases of the junction left unmatched. The CDR3 region is CASSRLAGTSYEQYF. Written as DNA, the CDR3 is TGTGCCAGCAGTCGCCTAGCGGGGACATCCTACGAGCAGTACTTC.

This clone has just one count. The genes are TRBV30 and TRBJ2-5, with D possibly being TRBD2 (5 bases). This CDR3 spans 15 amino acids. Per germline, CDR1 GTSNPN and CDR2 SVGIG (reference sequence). The germline V and J ends were trimmed by 3 bases and 2 bases, with 16 bases remaining between them. CDR3 nucleotide sequence: TGTGCCTGGAGCCCCGGACTTACCGAACAAGAGACCCAGTACTTC. Residues: CAWSPGLTEQETQYF.

The rearrangement joins TRBV28 to TRBJ1-6; a possible D gene is TRBD1 (5 bases). CDR1 is MDHEN, CDR2 SYDVKM, per germline. The V end was cut by 3 bases, the J end by 7 bases, with 16 bases between. This CDR3 contains 16 residues. CDR3 DNA: TGTGCCAGCAGTTTCTATTTAGGACACTCAAATTCACCCCTCCACTTT. Protein: CASSFYLGHSNSPLHF. Using reference TRBV28 and TRBJ1-6 for the parts outside the CDR3, the full variable domain is DVKVTQSSRYLVKRTGEKVFLECVQDMDHENMFWYRQDPGLGLRLIYFSYDVKMKEKGDIPEGYSVSREKKERFSLILESASTNQTSMYLCASSFYLGHSNSPLHFGNGTRLTVT.

The gene calls are TRBV6-6 and TRBJ1-1; D is unclear. The CDR3 runs 13 residues. V lost 2 bases, J lost 0 bases, and 4 bases lay in between. Germline V gene lookup returns CDR1 MNHNY and CDR2 SVGAGI (reference sequence). The CDR3 sequence: CASSYSLNTEAFF. The CDR3 DNA follows: TGTGCCAGCAGTTACAGCCTGAACACTGAAGCTTTCTTT.

The J gene is TRBJ2-2, the V gene TRBV7-6, with TRBD1 identical over 7 bases. CDR1 and CDR2 from the germline V gene are SGHVS and FNYEAQ. The CDR3 spans 15 residues. After removal of 3 bases from V and 4 bases from J, the junction contained 5 bases not matched to a gene. The CDR3 here is CASSFQQGSTGELFF. For the CDR3, the DNA is TGTGCCAGCAGCTTCCAACAGGGGAGCACCGGGGAGCTGTTTTTT.

The chain carries TRBV27 and TRBJ1-2, with a possible D match to TRBD1 (6 bases). CDR3 length: 19 residues. Germline loops: CDR1 MNHEY, CDR2 SMNVEV (reference sequence). With 0 bases removed from V and 3 bases from J, the gap between germline ends came to 23 bases. DNA of the CDR3: TGTGCCAGCAGTTTATCGTTTTTGTTAGACAGGCCGGCGGACTATGGCTACACCTTC. Amino acids: CASSLSFLLDRPADYGYTF.

This clone has a single count. The genes are TRBV5-4 and TRBJ2-2; 7 bases agree with TRBD2. J was trimmed by 1 base and V by 0 bases; bases with no gene match: 6. The CDR3 has 17 residues. Germline V gene lookup returns CDR1 SGHNT and CDR2 YYREEE (reference sequence). The CDR3 loop is CASSLGLAVRNTGELFF. The CDR3 bases are TGTGCCAGCAGCTTGGGGCTAGCGGTACGGAACACCGGGGAGCTGTTTTTT.

The chain combines TRBV4-2 with TRBJ2-3, with 8 bases matching TRBD2. The V and J ends lost 1 base and 2 bases, in that order; junction bases with no gene match: 5. The CDR3 sequence is 16 residues long. CDR1 and CDR2 from the germline V gene are LGHNA and YNFKEQ. The CDR3 nucleotides read TGTGCCAGCAGCCAAGGAGGCGGGGGGTTCACAGATACGCAGTATTTT. Its protein product is CASSQGGGGFTDTQYF.

The chain recombines TRBV7-2 with TRBJ1-2; 8 nucleotides match TRBD1. In germline, CDR1 is SGHTA, CDR2 FQGNSA. The V segment lost 5 bases and the J segment 5 bases; nucleotides outside the gene matches: 7. The CDR3 contains 14 residues. CDR3 residues: CASSAGQGRYGYTF. CDR3 bases: TGTGCCAGCAGCGCAGGACAGGGACGGTATGGCTACACCTTC. The full variable domain, with the rest looked up from reference TRBV7-2 and TRBJ1-2, is GAGVSQSPSNKVTEKGKDVELRCDPISGHTALYWYRQSLGQGLEFLIYFQGNSAPDKSGLPSDRFSAERTGGSVSTLTIQRTQQEDSAVYLCASSAGQGRYGYTFGSGTRLTVV.

The chain combines TRBV5-1 with TRBJ2-1, with 13 nucleotides matching TRBD2. Trimming removed 3 bases from V and 5 bases from J; junction bases left unmatched: 2. The V gene's germline CDR1 is SGHRS and CDR2 YFSETQ. This CDR3 is built from 15 residues. The CDR3 reads CASSSTSGRDNEQFF. CDR3 sequence (DNA): TGCGCCAGCAGCTCCACTAGCGGGAGGGACAATGAGCAGTTCTTC. Supplemented by reference TRBV5-1 and TRBJ2-1, the full variable domain reads KAGVTQTPRYLIKTRGQQVTLSCSPISGHRSVSWYQQTPGQGLQFLFEYFSETQRNKGNFPGRFSGRQFSNSRSEMNVSTLELGDSALYLCASSSTSGRDNEQFFGPGTRLTVL.

This clone appeared a few times. The V and J genes are TRBV5-8 and TRBJ2-7, with D perhaps TRBD1 or TRBD2 (6 bases each). Trimming stripped 5 bases from V and 4 bases from J, with 16 bases between. This CDR3 region has 14 residues. Germline V gives CDR1 SGHTS, CDR2 YDEGEE. This chain's CDR3 is CASRSRRGAYEQYF. The CDR3, as DNA: TGTGCCAGCAGAAGTCGAAGGGGGGCGTACGAGCAGTACTTC.

This sequence joins TRBV14 and TRBJ2-5; no firm D call. The V end was cut by 3 bases, the J end by 4 bases, with 6 bases between. Germline lookup yields CDR1 SGHDN and CDR2 FVKESK. This CDR3 is 12 amino acids long. CDR3 sequence (DNA): TGTGCCAGCAGCCATGAGGCAGAGACCCAGTACTTC. Translated, it gives CASSHEAETQYF.

In its sample, this clone was seen once. The rearrangement links TRBV6-5 to TRBJ2-7; D is undetermined. Per germline, CDR1 MNHEY and CDR2 SVGAGI. Trimming removed 3 bases at V and 5 bases at J, with 14 bases between. The CDR3 consists of 14 residues. CDR3 protein: CASSYGPFVNEQYF. The CDR3 region has the DNA TGTGCCAGCAGTTATGGACCGTTTGTCAACGAGCAGTACTTC.

V gene TRBV7-2 combines with J gene TRBJ2-5; 10 bases match TRBD1. Trimming took 3 bases from V and 5 from J; bases not matched to a gene: 6. The germline V gene encodes CDR1 SGHTA and CDR2 FQGNSA. The CDR3 runs 15 residues. The CDR3 DNA reads as TGTGCCAGCAGCTTTGACAGGGGGCGTGAGGAGACCCAGTACTTC. Translation gives CASSFDRGREETQYF. Using reference TRBV7-2 and TRBJ2-5 for the parts outside the CDR3, the full variable domain is GAGVSQSPSNKVTEKGKDVELRCDPISGHTALYWYRQSLGQGLEFLIYFQGNSAPDKSGLPSDRFSAERTGGSVSTLTIQRTQQEDSAVYLCASSFDRGREETQYFGPGTRLLVL.

The chain is built from TRBV11-2 and TRBJ2-1; 13 nucleotides align to TRBD2. The CDR3 has 15 residues. Germline values: CDR1 SGHAT, CDR2 FQNNGV. V lost 5 bases, J lost 9 bases, and 7 bases stayed unmatched. The DNA for the CDR3 is TGTGCCAGCAGCACCACTAGCGGGGGGGCATCTGAGCAGTTCTTC. Residues: CASSTTSGGASEQFF.

J is TRBJ1-2 and V is TRBV7-9; D call uncertain. V shed 0 bases and J shed 8 bases, with 10 bases lying between them. Germline V gene data show CDR1 as SEHNR and CDR2 as FQNEAQ (reference sequence). The CDR3 sequence is 13 residues long. The CDR3 coding sequence is TGTGCCAGCAGCTTAGCCCTCCAGGAGGGCTACACCTTC. Protein sequence: CASSLALQEGYTF. Complete variable domain (other parts from reference TRBV7-9 and TRBJ1-2): DTGVSQNPRHKITKRGQNVTFRCDPISEHNRLYWYRQTLGQGPEFLTYFQNEAQLEKSRLLSDRFSAERPKGSFSTLEIQRTEQGDSAMYLCASSLALQEGYTFGSGTRLTVV.

The chain couples TRBV9 to TRBJ2-5; either TRBD1 or TRBD2 may supply D (6 bases each). The length of the CDR3 is 14 residues. Trimming pared 1 base from V and 3 bases from J, leaving 10 bases between. Germline CDR1 SGDLS, CDR2 YYNGEE. The CDR3 sequence is CASSVWGAKETQYF. As DNA, the CDR3 is TGTGCCAGCAGCGTATGGGGGGCTAAAGAGACCCAGTACTTC. Looking up the rest from reference TRBV9 and TRBJ2-5 gives the full variable domain: DSGVTQTPKHLITATGQRVTLRCSPRSGDLSVYWYQQSLDQGLQFLIQYYNGEERAKGNILERFSAQQFPDLHSELNLSSLELGDSALYFCASSVWGAKETQYFGPGTRLLVL.

The rearrangement joins TRBV6-5 to TRBJ2-2; perhaps TRBD2 as D (6 bases). Germline CDR1 is MNHEY and CDR2 is SVGAGI. The CDR3 is made up of 15 amino acids. V lost 0 bases and J lost 4, with 9 bases in between. Written as DNA, the CDR3 is TGTGCCAGCAGTTACTCCGGGGGAGGCACCGGGGAGCTGTTTTTT. It encodes CASSYSGGGTGELFF.

The gene calls are TRBV27 and TRBJ2-1; 15 bases line up with TRBD2. CDR1 and CDR2 (germline): MNHEY, SMNVEV (reference sequence). The J segment lost 3 bases and the V segment lost 7 bases, leaving 10 bases of the junction unmatched. The CDR3 has 18 amino acids. DNA for the CDR3: TGTGCCAGCAAATCCGGACTAGCGGGGGGGCCGTACTACAATGAGCAGTTCTTC. Translated, it gives CASKSGLAGGPYYNEQFF.

The chain recombines TRBV27 with TRBJ2-7; 7 nucleotides agree with TRBD1. The CDR3 has 14 amino acids. Germline CDR1 and CDR2: MNHEY and SMNVEV (reference sequence). After removal of 8 bases from V and 3 bases from J, the junction contained 10 bases not matched to a gene. The CDR3 reads CASRRSGQRYEQYF. The CDR3 coding sequence is TGTGCCAGCCGCCGATCGGGACAGCGCTACGAGCAGTACTTC.

This CDR3 is CASSFGSGNTIYF. The CDR3 nucleotides are TGTGCCAGCAGCTTTGGCTCTGGAAACACCATATATTTT. This chain connects TRBV7-9 to TRBJ1-3; D is ambiguous. V was pared by 3 bases and J by 0 bases, with 3 bases between. From germline, CDR1 is SEHNR and CDR2 FQNEAQ (reference sequence). CDR3 length equals 13 residues.

This rearrangement joins TRBV27 to TRBJ1-4; D gene unclear. The CDR3 is 15 amino acids. Between the trimmed V and J ends, which lost 6 bases and 5 bases, there was a span of 16 bases. In germline, CDR1 is MNHEY, CDR2 SMNVEV (reference sequence). The CDR3 region is CASSPAGQLNEKLFF. The CDR3 nucleotides are TGTGCCAGCAGCCCCGCCGGGCAGCTCAATGAAAAACTGTTTTTT. The complete variable domain, with remaining parts taken from reference TRBV27 and TRBJ1-4, reads EAQVTQNPRYLITVTGKKLTVTCSQNMNHEYMSWYRQDPGLGLRQIYYSMNVEVTDKGDVPEGYKVSRKEKRNFPLILESPSPNQTSLYFCASSPAGQLNEKLFFGSGTQLSVL.

This clone was counted a few times. V is TRBV4-2 and J is TRBJ1-2; 7 bases are shared with TRBD1. The CDR3 is made up of 16 amino acids. Trimming cost V 0 bases and J 6 bases; bases outside gene matches: 10. The germline CDR1 and CDR2 sequences are LGHNA and YNFKEQ. The CDR3 DNA reads TGTGCCAGCAGCCAAGACCCCACAGGGGTTAAGGATGGCTACACCTTC. Protein: CASSQDPTGVKDGYTF.

The genes are TRBV4-2 and TRBJ2-5, with TRBD2 matching 10 bases. V was clipped by 2 bases and J by 0 bases; unmatched bases: 12. The CDR3 has 19 amino acids. The V gene's germline CDR1 is LGHNA and CDR2 YNFKEQ. The CDR3 sequence is CASSQSSSGGTSYQETQYF. As DNA, the CDR3 is TGTGCCAGCAGCCAATCCAGTAGCGGGGGGACCTCGTACCAAGAGACCCAGTACTTC.

The gene calls are TRBV7-2 and TRBJ2-2, with D tentatively TRBD1 or TRBD2 (6 bases each). The CDR3 runs to 16 residues. V dropped 5 bases and J dropped 1 base, with 14 bases sitting between them. The germline gives CDR1 SGHTA, CDR2 FQGNSA. The CDR3 spells CASSQGGTLNTGELFF. As DNA, the CDR3 is TGTGCCAGCAGCCAGGGCGGGACACTGAACACCGGGGAGCTGTTTTTT.

This clone appeared once. The chain carries TRBV20-1 and TRBJ1-2; D is ambiguous. The CDR3 length is 11 residues. Deletions cut 6 bases from V and 8 bases from J, with 13 bases between. CDR1 is DFQATT, CDR2 SNEGSKA, per germline (reference sequence). CDR3 in DNA: TGCAGTGCGCGACTCGGGTTAGGCTACACCTTC. Translating it yields CSARLGLGYTF.

Here the CDR3 DNA reads TGTGCCACCAGCAGGGCCATGACAGGGTTAAATTCACCCCTCCACTTT. This gives the protein CATSRAMTGLNSPLHF. The chain uses TRBV15 and TRBJ1-6; 7 bases are a match to TRBD1. Germline V gene sequence: CDR1 LNHNV, CDR2 YYDKDF (reference sequence). The CDR3 runs to 16 residues. V dropped 3 bases and J dropped 7; count of bases not matched to a gene: 9.

The rearrangement joins TRBV1 to TRBJ2-3; the D call TRBD2 from the table was never checked on the DNA. TRBV1 is marked as a pseudogene. The CDR3 is 16 residues long. CDR3 DNA: TGCACCAGCAGCCAAGAGAGAAGCGGGGATGAAGATACGCAGTATTTT. It encodes CTSSQERSGDEDTQYF.

The V and J genes are TRBV6-1 and TRBJ2-5, with 7 bases that match TRBD1. The junction had 6 bases not matched to a gene; V was cut back by 3 bases and J by 2 bases. Germline CDR1 MNHNS, CDR2 SASEGT. The CDR3 is 15 residues long. DNA for the CDR3: TGTGCCAGCAGTGACCTGGGGACAGCTCAAGAGACCCAGTACTTC. Translating it yields CASSDLGTAQETQYF.

This clone has a single count. The chain uses TRBV11-2 and TRBJ2-1, with D hard to call. Per the germline V gene, CDR1 is SGHAT and CDR2 is FQNNGV. The ends were cut back, 5 bases at V and 0 bases at J, with 11 bases in the middle. The CDR3 has 15 amino acids. CDR3 DNA sequence: TGTGCCAGCAGCCCCTGGGTCATCTCCTACAATGAGCAGTTCTTC. Protein sequence: CASSPWVISYNEQFF.

The chain recombines TRBV11-2 with TRBJ2-1; 9 nucleotides match TRBD1. The V and J ends lost 5 bases and 5 bases, in that order; junction bases with no gene match: 10. Germline values: CDR1 SGHAT, CDR2 FQNNGV. This CDR3 has 16 amino acids. CDR3 bases: TGTGCCAGCAGCAACGGCCGGGACAGGGTCGACAATGAGCAGTTCTTC. The encoded protein is CASSNGRDRVDNEQFF.